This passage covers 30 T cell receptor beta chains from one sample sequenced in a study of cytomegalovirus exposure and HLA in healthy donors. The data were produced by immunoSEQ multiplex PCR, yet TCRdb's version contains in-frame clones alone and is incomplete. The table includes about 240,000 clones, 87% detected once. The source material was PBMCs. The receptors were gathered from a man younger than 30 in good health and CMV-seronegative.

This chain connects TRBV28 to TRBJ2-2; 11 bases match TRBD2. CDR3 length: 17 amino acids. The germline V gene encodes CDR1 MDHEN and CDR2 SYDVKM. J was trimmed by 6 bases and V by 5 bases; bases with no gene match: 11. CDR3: CASSPIRLAGKAGELFF. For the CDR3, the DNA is TGTGCCAGCAGTCCTATCCGACTAGCGGGAAAAGCCGGGGAGCTGTTTTTT.

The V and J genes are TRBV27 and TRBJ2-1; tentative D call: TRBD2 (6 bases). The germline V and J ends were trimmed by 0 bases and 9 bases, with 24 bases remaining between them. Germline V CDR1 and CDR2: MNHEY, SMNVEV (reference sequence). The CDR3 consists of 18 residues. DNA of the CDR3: TGTGCCAGCAGTTTATCGAGGGGCGGGACTCTTCGTGTGCGTGAGCAGTTCTTC. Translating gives CASSLSRGGTLRVREQFF.

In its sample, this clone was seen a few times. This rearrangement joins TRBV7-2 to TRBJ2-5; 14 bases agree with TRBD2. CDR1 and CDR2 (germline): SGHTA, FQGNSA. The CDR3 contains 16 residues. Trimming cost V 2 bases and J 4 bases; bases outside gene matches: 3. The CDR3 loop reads CASSLQGLAGAETQYF. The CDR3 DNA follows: TGTGCCAGCAGCTTACAGGGACTAGCGGGGGCAGAGACCCAGTACTTC.

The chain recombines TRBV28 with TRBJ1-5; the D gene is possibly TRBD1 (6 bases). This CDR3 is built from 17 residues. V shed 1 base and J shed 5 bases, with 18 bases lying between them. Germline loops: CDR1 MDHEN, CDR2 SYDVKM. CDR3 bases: TGTGCCAGCAGTTTATTAAAAATGACAGGTGAGGATCAGCCCCAGCATTTT. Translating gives CASSLLKMTGEDQPQHF.

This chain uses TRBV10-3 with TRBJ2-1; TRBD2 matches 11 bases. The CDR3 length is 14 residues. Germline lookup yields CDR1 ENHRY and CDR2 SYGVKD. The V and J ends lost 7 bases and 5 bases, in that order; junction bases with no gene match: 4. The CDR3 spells CAIKGTSGHNEQFF. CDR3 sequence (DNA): TGTGCCATCAAAGGGACTAGCGGACACAATGAGCAGTTCTTC.

CDR3 loop: CASSMGLTYEQYF. In DNA, the CDR3 is TGTGCCAGTAGTATGGGGCTGACCTACGAGCAGTACTTC. V is TRBV19 and J is TRBJ2-7; perhaps TRBD1 as D (5 bases). The CDR3 loop spans 13 amino acids. Between the trimmed V and J ends, which lost 3 bases and 2 bases, there was a span of 8 bases. Looked up from germline, CDR1 is LNHDA and CDR2 is SQIVND (reference sequence).

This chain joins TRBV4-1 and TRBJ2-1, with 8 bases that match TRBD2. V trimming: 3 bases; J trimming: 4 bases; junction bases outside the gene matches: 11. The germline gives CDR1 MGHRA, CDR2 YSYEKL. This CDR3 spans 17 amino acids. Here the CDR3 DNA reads TGCGCCAGCAGCCATGTCGGCCGCGGGAGGACGTACAATGAGCAGTTCTTC. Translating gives CASSHVGRGRTYNEQFF.

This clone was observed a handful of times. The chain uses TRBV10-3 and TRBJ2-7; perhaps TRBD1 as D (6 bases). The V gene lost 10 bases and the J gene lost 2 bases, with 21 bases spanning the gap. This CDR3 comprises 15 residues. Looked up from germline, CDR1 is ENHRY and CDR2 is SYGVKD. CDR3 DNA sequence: TGTGCCACCCGGGACGAGACAGGCCATACCTACGAGCAGTACTTC. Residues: CATRDETGHTYEQYF.

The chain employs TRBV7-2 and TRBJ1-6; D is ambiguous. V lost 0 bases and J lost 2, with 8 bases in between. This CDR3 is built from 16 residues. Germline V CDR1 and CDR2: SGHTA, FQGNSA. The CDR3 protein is CASSLAPGTYNSPLHF. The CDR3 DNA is TGTGCCAGCAGCTTAGCTCCAGGCACCTATAATTCACCCCTCCACTTT.

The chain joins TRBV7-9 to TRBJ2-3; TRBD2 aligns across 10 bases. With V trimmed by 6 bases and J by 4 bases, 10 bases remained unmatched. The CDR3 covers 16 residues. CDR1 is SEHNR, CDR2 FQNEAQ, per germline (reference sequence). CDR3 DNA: TGTGCCAGCAGTCCTATACTAGCGGGATCCGCAGATACGCAGTATTTT. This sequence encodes CASSPILAGSADTQYF.

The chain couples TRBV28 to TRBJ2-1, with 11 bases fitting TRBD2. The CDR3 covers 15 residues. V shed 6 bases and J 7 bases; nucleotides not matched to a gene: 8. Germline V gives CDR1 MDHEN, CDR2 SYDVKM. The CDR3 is CASRSLAGARNEQFF. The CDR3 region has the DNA TGTGCCAGCAGGTCACTAGCGGGGGCGCGGAATGAGCAGTTCTTC.

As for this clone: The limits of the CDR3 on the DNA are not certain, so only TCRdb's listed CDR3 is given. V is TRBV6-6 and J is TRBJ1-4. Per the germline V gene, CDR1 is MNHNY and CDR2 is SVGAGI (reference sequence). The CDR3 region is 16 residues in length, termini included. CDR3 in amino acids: CASSSSSSVSNEKLFF.

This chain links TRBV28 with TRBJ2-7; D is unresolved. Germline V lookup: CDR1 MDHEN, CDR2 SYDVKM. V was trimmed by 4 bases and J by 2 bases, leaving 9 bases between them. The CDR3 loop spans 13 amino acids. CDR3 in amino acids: CASSSYSTYEQYF. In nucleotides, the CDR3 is TGTGCCAGCAGTTCCTATTCAACCTACGAGCAGTACTTC. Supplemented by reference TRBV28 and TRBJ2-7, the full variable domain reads DVKVTQSSRYLVKRTGEKVFLECVQDMDHENMFWYRQDPGLGLRLIYFSYDVKMKEKGDIPEGYSVSREKKERFSLILESASTNQTSMYLCASSSYSTYEQYFGPGTRLTVT.

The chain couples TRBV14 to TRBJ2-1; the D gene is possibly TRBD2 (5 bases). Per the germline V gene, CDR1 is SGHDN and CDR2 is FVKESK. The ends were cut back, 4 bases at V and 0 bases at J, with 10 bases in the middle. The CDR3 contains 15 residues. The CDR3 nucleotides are TGTGCCAGCAGCCTTGTGGCGGGCTCCTACAATGAGCAGTTCTTC. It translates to CASSLVAGSYNEQFF. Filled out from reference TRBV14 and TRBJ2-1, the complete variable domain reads EAGVTQFPSHSVIEKGQTVTLRCDPISGHDNLYWYRRVMGKEIKFLLHFVKESKQDESGMPNNRFLAERTGGTYSTLKVQPAELEDSGVYFCASSLVAGSYNEQFFGPGTRLTVL.

DNA for the CDR3: TGTGCCAGATCCGGACAGGGCGCCTTCTTT. Encoded protein: CARSGQGAFF. This sequence joins TRBV27 and TRBJ1-1; 8 positions match TRBD1. V lost 9 bases and J lost 14; bases outside the gene matches: 8. This CDR3 is 10 amino acids long. Germline V gene lookup returns CDR1 MNHEY and CDR2 SMNVEV (reference sequence).

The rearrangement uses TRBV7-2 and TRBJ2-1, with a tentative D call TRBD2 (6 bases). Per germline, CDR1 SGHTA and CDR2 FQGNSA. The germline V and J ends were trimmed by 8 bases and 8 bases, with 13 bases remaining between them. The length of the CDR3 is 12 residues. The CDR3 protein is CASYQAGHEQFF. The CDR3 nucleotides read TGTGCCAGCTACCAAGCGGGTCATGAGCAGTTCTTC.

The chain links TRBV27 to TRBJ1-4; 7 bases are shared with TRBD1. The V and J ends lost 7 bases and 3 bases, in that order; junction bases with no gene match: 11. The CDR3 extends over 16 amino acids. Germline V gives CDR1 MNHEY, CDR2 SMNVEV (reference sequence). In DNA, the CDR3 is TGTGCCAGCATGGTTACAGGGGCCCCATCTAATGAAAAACTGTTTTTT. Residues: CASMVTGAPSNEKLFF.

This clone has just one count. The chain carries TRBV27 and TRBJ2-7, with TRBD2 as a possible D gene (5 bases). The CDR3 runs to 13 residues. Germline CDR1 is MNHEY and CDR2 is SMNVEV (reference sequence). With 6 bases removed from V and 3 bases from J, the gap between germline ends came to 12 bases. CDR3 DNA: TGTGCCAGCAGGGCAGCGGAGAACTACGAGCAGTACTTC. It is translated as CASRAAENYEQYF.

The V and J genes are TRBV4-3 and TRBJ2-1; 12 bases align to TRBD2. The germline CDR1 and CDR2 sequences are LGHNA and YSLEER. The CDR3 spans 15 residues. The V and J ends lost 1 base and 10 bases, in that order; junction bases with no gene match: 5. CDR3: CASSQGTSGISEQFF. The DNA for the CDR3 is TGCGCCAGCAGCCAAGGGACTAGCGGGATCAGCGAGCAGTTCTTC.

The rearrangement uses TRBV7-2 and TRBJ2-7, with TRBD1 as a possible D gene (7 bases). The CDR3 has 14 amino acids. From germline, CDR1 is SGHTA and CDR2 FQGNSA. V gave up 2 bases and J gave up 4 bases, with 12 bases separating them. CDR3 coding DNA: TGTGCCAGCAGCTTACAGGGGGGCCAATACGAGCAGTACTTC. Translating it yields CASSLQGGQYEQYF.

CDR3 coding DNA: TGTGCCAGCAGCGTAGCGGGATCCTACTCTGGAAACACCATATATTTT. Amino acid sequence: CASSVAGSYSGNTIYF. This chain uses TRBV9 with TRBJ1-3; no definite D call. Trimming removed 0 bases at V and 0 bases at J, with 10 bases between. The CDR3 length is 16 residues. CDR1 is SGDLS, CDR2 YYNGEE, per germline.

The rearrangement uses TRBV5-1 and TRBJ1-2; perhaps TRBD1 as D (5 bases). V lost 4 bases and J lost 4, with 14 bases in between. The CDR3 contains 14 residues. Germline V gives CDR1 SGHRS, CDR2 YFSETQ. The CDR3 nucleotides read TGCGCCAGCAGCCCTCAACAGGACGTCTATGGCTACACCTTC. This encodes CASSPQQDVYGYTF.

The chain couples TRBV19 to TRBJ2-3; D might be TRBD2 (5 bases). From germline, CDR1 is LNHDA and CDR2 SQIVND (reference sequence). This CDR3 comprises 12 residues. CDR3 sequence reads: CATGGYTDTQYF. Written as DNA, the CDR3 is TGTGCGACTGGAGGTTACACAGATACGCAGTATTTT.

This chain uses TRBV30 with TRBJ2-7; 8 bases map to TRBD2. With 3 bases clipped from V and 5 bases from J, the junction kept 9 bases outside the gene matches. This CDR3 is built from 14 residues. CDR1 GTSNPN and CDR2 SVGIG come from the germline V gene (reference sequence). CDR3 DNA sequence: TGTGCCTGGAGCCTAGGACTAGCAAACCACGAGCAGTACTTC. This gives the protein CAWSLGLANHEQYF. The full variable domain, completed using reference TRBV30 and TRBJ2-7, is SQTIHQWPATLVQPVGSPLSLECTVEGTSNPNLYWYRQAAGRGLQLLFYSVGIGQISSEVPQNLSASRPQDRQFILSSKKLLLSDSGFYLCAWSLGLANHEQYFGPGTRLTVT.

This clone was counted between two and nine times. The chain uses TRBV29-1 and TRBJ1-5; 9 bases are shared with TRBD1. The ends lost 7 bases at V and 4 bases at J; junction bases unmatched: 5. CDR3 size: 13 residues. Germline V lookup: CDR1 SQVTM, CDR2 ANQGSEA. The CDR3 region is CSAGGTGNQPQHF. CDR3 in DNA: TGCAGCGCCGGGGGGACAGGGAATCAGCCCCAGCATTTT.

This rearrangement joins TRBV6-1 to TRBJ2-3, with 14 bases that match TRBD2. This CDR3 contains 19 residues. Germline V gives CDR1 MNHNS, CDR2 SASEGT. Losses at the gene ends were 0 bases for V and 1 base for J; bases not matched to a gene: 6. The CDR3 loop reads CASSEARGLAGDRTDTQYF. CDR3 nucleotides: TGTGCCAGCAGTGAAGCAAGGGGACTAGCGGGGGACCGCACAGATACGCAGTATTTT.

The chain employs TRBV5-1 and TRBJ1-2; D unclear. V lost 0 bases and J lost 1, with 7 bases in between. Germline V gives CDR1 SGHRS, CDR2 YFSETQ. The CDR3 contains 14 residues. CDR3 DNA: TGCGCCAGCAGCTTGGCGGAGGTTAACTATGGCTACACCTTC. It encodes CASSLAEVNYGYTF.

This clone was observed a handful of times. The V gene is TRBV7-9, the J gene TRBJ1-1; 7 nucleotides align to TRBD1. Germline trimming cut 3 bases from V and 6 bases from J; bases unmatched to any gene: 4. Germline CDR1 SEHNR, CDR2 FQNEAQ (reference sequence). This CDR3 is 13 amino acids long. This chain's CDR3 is CASSFDRVAEAFF. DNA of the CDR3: TGTGCCAGCAGCTTCGACAGGGTGGCTGAAGCTTTCTTT. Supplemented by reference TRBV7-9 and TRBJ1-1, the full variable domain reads DTGVSQNPRHKITKRGQNVTFRCDPISEHNRLYWYRQTLGQGPEFLTYFQNEAQLEKSRLLSDRFSAERPKGSFSTLEIQRTEQGDSAMYLCASSFDRVAEAFFGQGTRLTVV.

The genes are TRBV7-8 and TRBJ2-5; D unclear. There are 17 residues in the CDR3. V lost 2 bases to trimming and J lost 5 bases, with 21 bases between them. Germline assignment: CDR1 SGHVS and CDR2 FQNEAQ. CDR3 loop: CASSLISTIPPQETQYF. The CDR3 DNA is TGTGCCAGCAGCTTAATTTCCACCATTCCCCCCCAGGAGACCCAGTACTTC.

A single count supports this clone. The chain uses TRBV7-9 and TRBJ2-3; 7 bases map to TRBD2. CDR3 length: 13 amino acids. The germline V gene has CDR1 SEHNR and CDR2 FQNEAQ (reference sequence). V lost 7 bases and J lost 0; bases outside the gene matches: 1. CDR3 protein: CASTGLSTDTQYF. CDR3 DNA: TGTGCCAGCACGGGACTAAGCACAGATACGCAGTATTTT.